These 22 T cell receptor beta chains came from one sample sequenced in a study of Graves' ophthalmopathy and Graves' hyperthyroidism. Scientists amplified the TCR beta CDR3 regions from RNA transcripts. Scientists carried out first-round RT-PCR using HTBI primers and then a second-round multiplex PCR. A single record per CDR3 protein comes from TCRdb applying MiXCR to the multiplex PCR reads. The sample has about 660,000 distinct CDR3 sequences, more than 40% seen once; the top ten hold roughly 3.5%. The sequencing sample was made of peripheral blood. The receptor set was obtained from an adult man with Graves' ophthalmopathy.

The chain joins TRBV12-5 to TRBJ2-7, with D tentatively TRBD2 (6 bases). This CDR3 contains 15 residues. Trimming pared 3 bases from V and 2 bases from J, leaving 14 bases between. Germline V gene sequence: CDR1 LGHNT, CDR2 FRNRAP. CDR3 loop: CASGFAGRRTYEQYF. The CDR3 DNA follows: TGTGCTAGTGGTTTTGCAGGGAGGAGGACCTACGAGCAGTACTTC.

A remark on this clonotype: A much larger clone sits a single nucleotide away, making a read error possible. In this CDR3 the conserved last residue, phenylalanine or tryptophan, is missing, so a read error is likely. The rearrangement uses TRBV9 and TRBJ1-1; weak D call: TRBD1 (5 bases). Trimming stripped 0 bases from V and 1 base from J, with 10 bases between. This CDR3 spans 15 amino acids. Germline CDR1 reads SGDLS; CDR2 reads YYNGEE. The CDR3 region has the DNA TGTGCCAGCAGCGTAGGAGGGACGACGAACACTGAAGCTTTCCTT. This sequence encodes CASSVGGTTNTEAFL.

The rearrangement uses TRBV7-8 and TRBJ2-5, with 10 bases lining up with TRBD2. The CDR3 sequence is 17 residues long. CDR1 and CDR2 (germline): SGHVS, FQNEAQ. Germline trimming cut 5 bases from V and 3 bases from J; bases unmatched to any gene: 12. CDR3 nucleotide sequence: TGTGCCAGCAGCCAAGGGAGACTAGCGGGCGAAAAAGAGACCCAGTACTTC. It is translated as CASSQGRLAGEKETQYF.

The rearrangement joins TRBV20-1 to TRBJ2-7; no reliable D call. Germline CDR1 DFQATT, CDR2 SNEGSKA (reference sequence). V was pared by 1 base and J by 3 bases, with 10 bases between. This CDR3 comprises 13 residues. The CDR3 sequence: CSARGGVDYEQYF. DNA for the CDR3: TGCAGTGCTAGAGGCGGAGTCGACTACGAGCAGTACTTC.

There are many counts of this clonotype. This sequence joins TRBV5-1 and TRBJ2-7; the match to TRBD1 covers 8 bases. CDR1 and CDR2 from the germline V gene are SGHRS and YFSETQ. CDR3 length: 14 residues. The V and J ends lost 3 bases and 4 bases, in that order; junction bases with no gene match: 6. CDR3 loop: CASSSRDRRYEQYF. CDR3 sequence (DNA): TGCGCCAGCAGCTCCCGGGACAGGCGTTACGAGCAGTACTTC.

This sequence joins TRBV2 and TRBJ1-5; D ambiguous. The CDR3 loop spans 15 amino acids. Deletions cut 4 bases from V and 0 bases from J, with 10 bases between. Germline V lookup: CDR1 SNHLY, CDR2 FYNNEI. The CDR3 nucleotides are TGTGCCAGCAGTGCTAGTAGGCTTAGCAATCAGCCCCAGCATTTT. Its protein is CASSASRLSNQPQHF.

In this sample, this clonotype turned up many times. CDR3 DNA sequence: TGTGCCAGCAGCTTCTTGGGGACCTCCTACGAGCAGTACTTC. It specifies CASSFLGTSYEQYF. V gene TRBV7-8 combines with J gene TRBJ2-7, with D possibly called TRBD1 or TRBD2 (5 bases each). The length of the CDR3 is 14 residues. The germline V gene encodes CDR1 SGHVS and CDR2 FQNEAQ. Trimming stripped 3 bases from V and 0 bases from J, with 9 bases between.

To note about this clonotype: Mismatch with germline at one junction end may stem from a read error. This sequence joins TRBV25-1 and TRBJ1-2; 8 bases fit TRBD1. The CDR3 has 13 residues. CDR1 is MGHDK and CDR2 is SYGVNS in the germline V gene. The CDR3, as DNA: TGTGCCAGGAGTGTGGTCAGGGGGCATGGCTACACCTTC. Residues: CARSVVRGHGYTF.

This clonotype occurred many times. The junction and the germline gene differ at one end; a read error may be behind it. V is TRBV5-1 and J is TRBJ2-7; tentative D call: TRBD1 (6 bases). Germline CDR1 SGHRS, CDR2 YFSETQ. This CDR3 region has 13 residues. CDR3 protein: CASSLPGAYEQYF. CDR3 coding DNA: TGTGCCAGCAGCTTACCAGGGGCCTACGAGCAGTACTTC.

The chain joins TRBV5-1 to TRBJ1-1; 9 nucleotides align to TRBD1. Germline values: CDR1 SGHRS, CDR2 YFSETQ. CDR3 length: 15 residues. V gave up 4 bases and J gave up 4 bases; unmatched junction bases: 8. The CDR3: CASSPGTGTFTEAFF. CDR3 sequence (DNA): TGCGCCAGCAGCCCAGGGACAGGGACGTTCACTGAAGCTTTCTTT.

The table lists this clonotype with many counts. This chain joins TRBV7-9 and TRBJ2-7; D not certain. Trimming removed 4 bases at V and 6 bases at J, with 16 bases between. CDR1 and CDR2 (germline): SEHNR, FQNEAQ (reference sequence). The CDR3 contains 14 residues. The DNA of the CDR3 is TGTGCCAGCAGCTCCACCGGGCCCGGTTTCGAGCAGTACTTC. As protein: CASSSTGPGFEQYF.

This clonotype has ten or more counts. The V call is TRBV5-1, the J call TRBJ1-1; tentatively, D is TRBD1 (6 bases). Per germline, CDR1 SGHRS and CDR2 YFSETQ. The CDR3 is made up of 15 amino acids. V lost 0 bases and J 1 base, leaving 10 bases between the germline ends. This chain's CDR3 is CASSLVTGTNTEAFF. The DNA of the CDR3 is TGCGCCAGCAGCTTGGTCACAGGGACGAACACTGAAGCTTTCTTT.

This CDR3 is CASSMSFSGANVLTF. The DNA of the CDR3 is TGTGCCAGCAGTATGAGTTTCTCTGGGGCCAACGTCCTGACTTTC. The V and J genes are TRBV6-5 and TRBJ2-6; D is ambiguous. The CDR3 contains 15 residues. Trimming left V 5 bases short and J 0 bases short, with 8 bases between. Germline V gene sequence: CDR1 MNHEY, CDR2 SVGAGI.

The chain employs TRBV12-5 and TRBJ2-7, with D perhaps matching TRBD2 (6 bases). The length of the CDR3 is 16 residues. V shed 0 bases and J shed 0 bases, with 12 bases lying between them. Germline assignment: CDR1 LGHNT and CDR2 FRNRAP. The CDR3 DNA is TGTGCTAGTGGTTTGGTAATCCGCGGGGCCTCCTACGAGCAGTACTTC. This codes for CASGLVIRGASYEQYF.

This clonotype showed up just a few times. The chain joins TRBV7-3 to TRBJ2-7, with TRBD1 identical over 9 bases. Germline V gene sequence: CDR1 SGHTA, CDR2 FQGTGA. The CDR3 consists of 16 residues. V trimming: 0 bases; J trimming: 7 bases; junction bases outside the gene matches: 10. The CDR3 DNA sequence: TGTGCCAGCAGCTTAACCCCGACAGGGGGGCCCGTGGAGCAGTACTTC. It specifies CASSLTPTGGPVEQYF.

The genes are TRBV10-3 and TRBJ2-6, with a possible D match to TRBD2 (5 bases). This CDR3 is 17 amino acids long. The V and J ends lost 6 bases and 0 bases respectively, with 15 bases between them. Germline CDR1 reads ENHRY; CDR2 reads SYGVKD. The DNA for the CDR3 is TGTGCCATCAGGCCCATTTTGGGGAGCTCTGGGGCCAACGTCCTGACTTTC. It yields the protein CAIRPILGSSGANVLTF.

The chain carries TRBV2 and TRBJ1-4, with TRBD1 matching over 9 bases. CDR3 length: 16 amino acids. The germline V gene has CDR1 SNHLY and CDR2 FYNNEI. Trimming at V came to 7 bases and at J to 8 bases, leaving 14 bases not matched to a gene. In nucleotides, the CDR3 is TGTGCCAGCACCACCTCTTGGACAGGGGCAGCGGAAAAACTGTTTTTT. The encoded protein is CASTTSWTGAAEKLFF.

The V call is TRBV28, the J call TRBJ1-2, with D maybe TRBD1 (6 bases). Per germline, CDR1 MDHEN and CDR2 SYDVKM. The V and J ends lost 4 bases and 2 bases respectively, with 17 bases between them. This CDR3 is 16 amino acids long. The CDR3 coding sequence is TGTGCCAGCAGTTCGGTCGGACAGCTGTTCAACTATGGCTACACCTTC. It encodes CASSSVGQLFNYGYTF.

This sequence joins TRBV5-1 and TRBJ1-4; D unclear. V lost 4 bases and J lost 0, with 13 bases in between. Germline lookup yields CDR1 SGHRS and CDR2 YFSETQ. The CDR3 length is 16 residues. In nucleotides, the CDR3 is TGCGCCAGCAGCCCCGGTAGGGTTGCAACTAATGAAAAACTGTTTTTT. This codes for CASSPGRVATNEKLFF.

The sample holds one count of this clonotype. CDR3 in amino acids: CASSPGTAGGTTTRQYF. CDR3 in DNA: TGTGCCAGCAGCCCCGGGACAGCGGGGGGGACCACTACGAGGCAGTACTTC. The chain employs TRBV2 and TRBJ2-7; 10 bases agree with TRBD2. The germline V gene encodes CDR1 SNHLY and CDR2 FYNNEI. This CDR3 is 17 amino acids long. Unmatched junction bases numbered 20, after V lost 6 bases and J lost 9 bases.

There are many counts of this clonotype. This chain joins TRBV7-3 and TRBJ2-5; possibly TRBD2 for D (6 bases). This CDR3 has 14 amino acids. The V and J ends lost 3 bases and 0 bases respectively, with 8 bases between them. The germline V gene has CDR1 SGHTA and CDR2 FQGTGA. As DNA, the CDR3 is TGTGCCAGCAGCTTCGGAGGGGACCAAGAGACCCAGTACTTC. It is translated as CASSFGGDQETQYF.

The chain recombines TRBV5-1 with TRBJ2-5; 7 bases are a match to TRBD1. The ends lost 2 bases at V and 1 base at J; junction bases unmatched: 5. This CDR3 spans 15 amino acids. Germline CDR1 reads SGHRS; CDR2 reads YFSETQ. Here the CDR3 DNA reads TGCGCCAGCAGCTTAGACAGGGCCTTCCAAGAGACCCAGTACTTC. It encodes CASSLDRAFQETQYF.